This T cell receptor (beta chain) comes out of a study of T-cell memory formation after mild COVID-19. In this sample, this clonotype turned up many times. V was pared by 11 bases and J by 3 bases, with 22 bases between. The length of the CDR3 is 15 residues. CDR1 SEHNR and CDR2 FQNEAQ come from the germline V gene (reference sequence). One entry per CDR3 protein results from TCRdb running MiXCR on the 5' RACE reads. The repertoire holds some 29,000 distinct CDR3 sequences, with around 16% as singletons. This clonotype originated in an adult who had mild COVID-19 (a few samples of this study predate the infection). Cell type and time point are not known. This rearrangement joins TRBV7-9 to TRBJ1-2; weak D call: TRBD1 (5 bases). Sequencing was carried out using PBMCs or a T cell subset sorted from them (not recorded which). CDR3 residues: CASGFEGHRHYGYTF. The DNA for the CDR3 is TGTGCCTCCGGCTTCGAAGGACACCGACACTATGGCTACACCTTC.